The 7 T cell receptor beta chains given below trace back to one sample, sequenced in a study of regulatory T cells in long-lasting Graves disease (dated by TCRdb to the early 2020s). Library creation used multiplex PCR. TCRdb shows the sequencer as Illumina HiSeq 4000. CDR3 regions were amplified by Arm-PCR with iRepertoire HTBI primers to construct TCR beta libraries. The public reads were reanalyzed by TCRdb: fastp trimming at Q25, MiXCR alignment, in-frame beta chains only. Entries that share a CDR3 protein sequence are merged under the most common genes and DNA. This sample gives around 250,000 distinct CDR3 sequences in total; under 20% of them show up just once. The ten largest clones capture approximately 15% of the sample. The time point label corresponds to: newly diagnosed GD, antithyroid drugs for less than 3 months. For both TCR sequencing and RNA sequencing, RNA was extracted from PBMCs in TRIzol.

These records were also assigned to another study, of T cells in Graves' hyperthyroidism and ophthalmopathy.

Here the sequenced sample was peripheral blood mononuclear cells (PBMCs), taken at new diagnosis, from a patient treated with antithyroid drugs. The receptors stem from a woman aged 25 to 39 with Graves disease. Donor details come from another sample of the same person, matched by shared clones.

The chain is built from TRBV5-1 and TRBJ1-3; possibly TRBD1 for D (6 bases). V was pared by 2 bases and J by 0 bases, with 9 bases between. Germline CDR1 and CDR2: SGHRS and YFSETQ. The CDR3 contains 15 residues. The CDR3 nucleotides are TGCGCCAGCAGCTTTACAGGGAGCTCTGGAAACACCATATATTTT. It yields the protein CASSFTGSSGNTIYF.

In its sample, this clonotype was seen many times. The chain carries TRBV9 and TRBJ2-2; D possibly corresponds to TRBD2 (5 bases). The CDR3 is 16 amino acids. Trimming stripped 4 bases from V and 0 bases from J, with 13 bases between. Looked up from germline, CDR1 is SGDLS and CDR2 is YYNGEE. CDR3 nucleotides: TGTGCCAGCAGCCCAACAGCTAGCTCGAACACCGGGGAGCTGTTTTTT. Protein: CASSPTASSNTGELFF.

This clonotype was counted many times. The genes are TRBV15 and TRBJ1-1; D may be TRBD1 (5 bases). Germline V CDR1 and CDR2: LNHNV, YYDKDF (reference sequence). This CDR3 is built from 14 residues. The germline V and J ends were trimmed by 3 bases and 2 bases, with 10 bases remaining between them. The CDR3 reads CATSSPGGNTEAFF. Written as DNA, the CDR3 is TGTGCCACCAGCAGCCCCGGGGGTAACACTGAAGCTTTCTTT.

This clonotype occurred many times. One junction end disagrees with the germline gene, perhaps due to a read error. V is TRBV5-1 and J is TRBJ1-2; the D is unclear. The CDR3 spans 12 residues. CDR1 and CDR2 from the germline V gene are SGHRS and YFSETQ. The CDR3 sequence is CASSLGVYGYTF. CDR3 nucleotides: TGTGCCAGCAGCTTAGGAGTCTATGGCTACACCTTC. Full variable domain (remainder filled in from reference TRBV5-1 and TRBJ1-2): KAGVTQTPRYLIKTRGQQVTLSCSPISGHRSVSWYQQTPGQGLQFLFEYFSETQRNKGNFPGRFSGRQFSNSRSEMNVSTLELGDSALYLCASSLGVYGYTFGSGTRLTVV.

In regard to this clonotype: A much larger clone differs by one base, so this may be a read error. In this CDR3 the conserved last residue, phenylalanine or tryptophan, is missing, so a read error is likely. The J gene is TRBJ2-5, the V gene TRBV12-5; 7 bases agree with TRBD1. The CDR3 sequence is 12 residues long. With V trimmed by 5 bases and J by 5 bases, 2 bases remained unmatched. Germline V gene data show CDR1 as LGHNT and CDR2 as FRNRAP. This CDR3 is CASGVGQETQYS. The CDR3 region has the DNA TGTGCTAGTGGTGTGGGACAGGAGACCCAGTACTCC.

Regarding this clonotype: This may be a read error, as it is one base from a much larger clone. V is TRBV7-2 and J is TRBJ2-1; D is possibly TRBD2 (5 bases). The CDR3 is 13 residues long. Germline V gene lookup returns CDR1 SGHTA and CDR2 FQGNSA. CDR3 amino acids: CASSRRRQETQHF. CDR3 coding DNA: TGTGCCAGCAGCCGTCGGAGGCAAGAGACCCAGCACTTC. The whole variable domain, filled in from reference TRBV7-2 and TRBJ2-1, reads GAGVSQSPSNKVTEKGKDVELRCDPISGHTALYWYRQSLGQGLEFLIYFQGNSAPDKSGLPSDRFSAERTGGSVSTLTIQRTQQEDSAVYLCASSRRRQETQHFGPGTRLTVL.

This chain joins TRBV7-2 and TRBJ1-5, with D tentatively TRBD1 (6 bases). V dropped 1 base and J dropped 1 base, with 8 bases sitting between them. Germline V CDR1 and CDR2: SGHTA, FQGNSA. The length of the CDR3 is 15 residues. CDR3 amino acids: CASSLEGTSNQPQHF. Written as DNA, the CDR3 is TGTGCCAGCAGCTTAGAGGGGACAAGCAATCAGCCCCAGCATTTT.